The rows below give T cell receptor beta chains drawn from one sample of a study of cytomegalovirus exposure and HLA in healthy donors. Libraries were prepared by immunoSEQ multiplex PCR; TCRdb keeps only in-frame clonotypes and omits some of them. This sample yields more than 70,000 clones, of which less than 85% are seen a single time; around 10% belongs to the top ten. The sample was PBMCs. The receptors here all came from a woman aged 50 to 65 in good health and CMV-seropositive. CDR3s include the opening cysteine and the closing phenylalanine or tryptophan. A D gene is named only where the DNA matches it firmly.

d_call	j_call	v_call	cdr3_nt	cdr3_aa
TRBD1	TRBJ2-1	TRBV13	TGTGCCAGCAGCTTAGTAGGAGACAGGGTGGGCGATGAGCAGTTCTTC	CASSLVGDRVGDEQFF
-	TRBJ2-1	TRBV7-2	TGTGCCAGCAGCTTGGTAGACAATGAGCAGTTCTTC	CASSLVDNEQFF
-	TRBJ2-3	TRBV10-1	TGCGCCAGCAGCCCTGCGGGGGGACAGGGTTCGCCAGATACGCAGTATTTT	CASSPAGGQGSPDTQYF
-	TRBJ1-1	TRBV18	TGTGCCAGCTCACCAAGGTTGTCAGGGCGCGACACTGAAGCTTTCTTT	CASSPRLSGRDTEAFF
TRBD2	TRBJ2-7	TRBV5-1	TGCGCCAGCAGCTTTGGGGGAGGGCCTCCCCCCTACGAGCAGTACTTC	CASSFGGGPPPYEQYF
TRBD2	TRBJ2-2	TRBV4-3	TGCGCCAGCAGCCATCTGACTAGCGATATCACCGGGGAGCTGTTTTTT	CASSHLTSDITGELFF
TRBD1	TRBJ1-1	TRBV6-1	TGTGCCAGCAGATATGGACAGGGCCACACTGAAGCTTTCTTT	CASRYGQGHTEAFF
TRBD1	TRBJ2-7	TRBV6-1	TGTGCCAGCAGTCATTCCGGGACAGGGGGCTACGAGCAGTACTTC	CASSHSGTGGYEQYF
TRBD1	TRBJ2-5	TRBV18	TGTGCCAGCTCACTTCTTGGGACAGGGTCACAGGAGACCCAGTACTTC	CASSLLGTGSQETQYF
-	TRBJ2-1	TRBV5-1	TGCGCCAGCAGCTTGGCCGAGGGAAATGAGCAGTTCTTC	CASSLAEGNEQFF
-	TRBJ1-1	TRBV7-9	TGTGCCAGCAGCTTAGAAGACCAGCGGAACACTGAAGCTTTCTTT	CASSLEDQRNTEAFF
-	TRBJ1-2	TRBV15	TGTGCCACTACATCAGGGGTAGGCTATGGCTACACCTTC	CATTSGVGYGYTF
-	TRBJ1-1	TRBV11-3	TGTGCCAGCAGCTTAGGTACAGGGATGGGGAACACTGAAGCTTTCTTT	CASSLGTGMGNTEAFF
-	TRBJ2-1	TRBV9	TGTGCCAGCAGCGTAGAGGCAGGCCGCTCGAGTGAGCAGTTCTTC	CASSVEAGRSSEQFF
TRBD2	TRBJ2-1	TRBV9	TGTGCCAGCAGCACCTCCCCGGGACTAGCGGGAGTTTCCTACAATGAGCAGTTCTTC	CASSTSPGLAGVSYNEQFF
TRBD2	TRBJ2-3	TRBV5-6	TGTGCCAGCAGCCGAGCCGGGACTAGCGATACGCAGTATTTT	CASSRAGTSDTQYF
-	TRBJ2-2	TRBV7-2	TGTGCCAGCAGCCAAATTACAGGGATTTCGGCCGGGGAGCTGTTTTTT	CASSQITGISAGELFF
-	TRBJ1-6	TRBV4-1	TGCGCCAGCAGCCAAGATCCCCGGTCACCCCTCCACTTT	CASSQDPRSPLHF
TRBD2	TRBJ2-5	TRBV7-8	TGTGCCAGCAGCTACCTAGCGGGAGTAGAGACCCAGTACTTC	CASSYLAGVETQYF
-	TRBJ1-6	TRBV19	TGTGCCAGTAGAGTTGACAGGAATTCACCCCTCCACTTT	CASRVDRNSPLHF
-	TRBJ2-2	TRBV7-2	TGTGCCAGCAGCCTCCAGACAGGGAACACCGGGGAGCTGTTTTTT	CASSLQTGNTGELFF